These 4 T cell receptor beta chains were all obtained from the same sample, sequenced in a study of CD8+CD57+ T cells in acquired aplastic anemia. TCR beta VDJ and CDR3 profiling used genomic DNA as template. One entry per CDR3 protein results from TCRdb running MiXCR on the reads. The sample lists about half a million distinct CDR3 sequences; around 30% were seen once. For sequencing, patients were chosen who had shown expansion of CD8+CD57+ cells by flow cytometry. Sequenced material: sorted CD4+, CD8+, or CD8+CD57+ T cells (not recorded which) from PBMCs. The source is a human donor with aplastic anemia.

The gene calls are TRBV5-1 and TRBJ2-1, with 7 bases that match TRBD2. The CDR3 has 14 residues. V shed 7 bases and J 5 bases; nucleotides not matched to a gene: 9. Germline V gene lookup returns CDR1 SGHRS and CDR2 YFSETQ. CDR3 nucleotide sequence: TGCGCCAGCTCCGAGCGGGGAGACCACAATGAGCAGTTCTTC. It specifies CASSERGDHNEQFF.

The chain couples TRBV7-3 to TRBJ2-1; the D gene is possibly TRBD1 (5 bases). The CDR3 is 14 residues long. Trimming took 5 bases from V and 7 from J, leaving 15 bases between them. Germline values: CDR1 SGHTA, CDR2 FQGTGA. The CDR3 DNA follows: TGTGCCAGCAGCCCAAACCGTGACAGAAATGAGCAGTTCTTC. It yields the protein CASSPNRDRNEQFF.

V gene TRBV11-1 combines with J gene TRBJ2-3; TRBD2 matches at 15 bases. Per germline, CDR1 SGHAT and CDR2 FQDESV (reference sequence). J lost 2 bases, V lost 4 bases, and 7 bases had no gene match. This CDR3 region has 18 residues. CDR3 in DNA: TGTGCCAGCAGCTCCGGACTAGCGGGGGGGCTGAACACAGATACGCAGTATTTT. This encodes CASSSGLAGGLNTDTQYF.

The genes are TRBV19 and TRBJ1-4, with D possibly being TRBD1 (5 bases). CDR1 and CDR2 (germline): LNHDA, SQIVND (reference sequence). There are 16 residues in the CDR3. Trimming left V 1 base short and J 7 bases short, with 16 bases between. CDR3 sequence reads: CASSIGRQGVGEKLFF. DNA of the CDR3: TGTGCCAGTAGTATAGGTCGGCAGGGCGTTGGTGAAAAACTGTTTTTT.